This record looks at one T cell receptor beta chain sequence and its context. Antigen unknown. The entry originates in a study of blood T cell dynamics during melanoma immunotherapy. Across the whole study: First-line therapy was either pembrolizumab or nivolumab with ipilimumab for metastatic melanoma.

Study-wide results and limits: Clones driving repertoire changes may be melanoma-specific or general immune activation.

V shed 3 bases, J shed 8 bases, and the junction held 6 bases outside the gene matches. Looked up from germline, CDR1 is SQVTM and CDR2 is ANQGSEA. This CDR3 contains 12 residues. Described time point: pre-treatment baseline. Each bulk PBMC sample had approximately 350 ng DNA loaded. TCRdb keeps only in-frame clones here, not all; method: immunoSEQ multiplex PCR. This sample has approximately 22,000 clones, with around nine tenths found just once. The sample in question was blood, obtained from a patient treated with checkpoint blockade. The V gene is TRBV29-1, the J gene TRBJ1-2, with 7 bases identical to TRBD1. This receptor was obtained from a human donor with melanoma. DNA of the CDR3: TGCAGCGTTGAGAGTAGGGGGCACGGCTACACCTTC. It encodes CSVESRGHGYTF. Full variable domain (rest looked up from reference TRBV29-1 and TRBJ1-2): SAVISQKPSRDICQRGTSLTIQCQVDSQVTMMFWYRQQPGQSLTLIATANQGSEATYESGFVIDKFPISRPNLTFSTLTVSNMSPEDSSIYLCSVESRGHGYTFGSGTRLTVV.